The clone carrying this T cell receptor (beta chain) appeared a few times. Amplification yielded TCR beta CDR3 regions, with RNA transcripts as the source. The TCR CDR3 was amplified in a first-round RT-PCR using the HTBI primer set. Via MiXCR, TCRdb re-called the multiplex PCR reads, giving one row per CDR3 protein. Seen here are more than 650,000 distinct CDR3 sequences, 11% to 15% observed once, and the top ten hold 9.5% to 13%. This sample was included in a study of T cells in Graves' hyperthyroidism and ophthalmopathy. The sample taken for sequencing was blood. This clonotype was obtained from a woman aged 18-30 years with Graves' hyperthyroidism.

CDR3 loop: CASSQLRDGLQYF. Written as DNA, the CDR3 is TGCGCCAGCAGCCAACTCCGGGACGGACTCCAGTACTTC. The V call is TRBV4-1, the J call TRBJ2-5; D is tentatively TRBD1 or TRBD2 (5 bases each). Germline V gives CDR1 MGHRA, CDR2 YSYEKL. Trimming took off 2 bases at V and 10 bases at J, with 14 bases between the two ends. The CDR3 has 13 residues.